This T cell receptor beta chain was retrieved from a study of metastatic and nonmetastatic thyroid tumors. Study-level background: Repertoires from malignant and benign thyroid patients were compared across blood and tumor or nodule tissue.

The CDR3 runs 12 residues. The germline CDR1 and CDR2 sequences are MNHEY and SMNVEV (reference sequence). Trimming cost V 0 bases and J 4 bases, with 2 bases left between them. Through MiXCR, TCRdb re-clonotyped the PCR reads. The sample has 35,000 to 45,000 clones, 9.5% to 13% seen once; the top ten hold approximately 8.7%. General study findings and limits: Patients with malignant thyroid tumors reportedly had significantly higher TCR beta diversity than those with benign nodules, in blood and tumor.

This clone appeared many times. Its antigen is not identified. Within the sample, other DNA sequences also encode this same CDR3. Ahead of thyroid surgery, no patient had received treatment of any kind. The sequencing input was blood. This TCR came from a male donor with papillary thyroid cancer or a benign thyroid nodule (not recorded which). Some clones in this sample may be carry-over from other donors' samples. The chain is built from TRBV27 and TRBJ2-3; no definite D call. The CDR3 reads CASSLSPDTQYF. The CDR3 region has the DNA TGTGCCAGCAGTTTATCTCCAGATACGCAGTATTTT.